This T cell receptor (beta chain) was sequenced in a study of shared clonotypes between healthy human individuals. Study details: Samples came from a couple of female and three male donors aged 18 to 49. Whole-study findings and limits: A few donors shared approximately 5% of their naive CD4 clonotypes. Sequencing of the sorted subsets was shown by rarefaction to be incomplete despite large depth.

Germline V gene sequence: CDR1 SGHRS, CDR2 YFSETQ. There are 12 residues in the CDR3. Trimming cost V 3 bases and J 5 bases; bases outside gene matches: 0. Profiled with immunoSEQ multiplex PCR; TCRdb holds only in-frame clones, not every one. The sample has millions of clones; approximately 94% are singletons. A note on this clone: Antigen specificity is unknown.

The CD4+ fraction was divided into a CD45RA+ naive subset and a CD45RA-negative memory subset. The sequence came from a man in his late teens or twenties in good health. V is TRBV5-1 and J is TRBJ2-5, with 8 nucleotides matching TRBD1. The specimen was naive CD4+ T cells sorted from blood. Regarding subset: CD45RA+ positively selected. The CDR3 sequence: CASSWDRETQYF. The CDR3 DNA reads TGCGCCAGCAGCTGGGACAGGGAGACCCAGTACTTC.